The T cell receptor beta chain under discussion was sequenced for a study of shared clonotypes between healthy human individuals. In the sorted-subset replicate PCRs, 200 ng DNA, 25,000 to 35,000 T cell genomes, was used. TCRdb's table, derived via immunoSEQ multiplex PCR, lists solely in-frame clones and lacks some. The top ten hold roughly 0.05% of the sample, which has about 600,000 clones, approximately 97% seen once. The CDR3 spans 17 residues. Germline V gives CDR1 SGHRS, CDR2 YFSETQ. Losses at the gene ends were 4 bases for V and 0 bases for J; bases not matched to a gene: 12. The chain uses TRBV5-1 and TRBJ1-1; 7 bases match TRBD1. Sequencing was done on a sample of naive CD4+ T cells sorted from blood. Subset in this sample: CD45RA+ positively selected. The origin of this receptor is a woman aged 25 to 39 in good health. The CDR3 loop is CASSRGQERHMNTEAFF. CDR3 DNA: TGCGCCAGCAGCCGAGGACAGGAGCGTCACATGAACACTGAAGCTTTCTTT.